The clone carrying this T cell receptor beta chain is a singleton in its sample. The target antigen is unknown. These data originate in a study of graft-versus-host responses after intestinal transplantation. Points from the study as a whole: Allograft graft-versus-host to host-versus-graft clonal ratios ran high in patients with graft-donor T cell macrochimerism.

V trimming: 2 bases; J trimming: 5 bases; junction bases outside the gene matches: 8. Germline V gene lookup returns CDR1 SGHDT and CDR2 YYEEEE. The CDR3 is 17 amino acids. Data came from immunoSEQ multiplex PCR; TCRdb stores just in-frame clones and leaves some out. The data show about 120,000 clones, about nine tenths seen once. The genes are TRBV5-6 and TRBJ2-2; 11 nucleotides match TRBD2. This TCR was sampled from a human donor who received an intestinal transplant. The sequences come from unstimulated CD4+ T cells sorted from spleen or lymph node cells, collected before intestinal transplant. The CDR3 DNA reads as TGTGCCAGCAGCTTTCCCATTAGCGGGGGGGCGACCGGGGAGCTGTTTTTT. This translates into CASSFPISGGATGELFF.